A single sample gave rise to the 9 T cell receptor beta chains below, sequenced in a study of regulatory T cells in long-lasting Graves disease. For TCR beta, libraries came from iRepertoire HTBI primers and Arm-PCR of CDR3 regions. TCRdb re-derived calls from the multiplex PCR reads in MiXCR, one entry per CDR3 protein. The sample records approximately 400,000 distinct CDR3 sequences, about 15% being singletons. Time point specified: newly diagnosed GD, antithyroid drugs for less than 3 months. Making the TCR library involved RNA that had been extracted from PBMCs. These data were likewise used in another study, on T cells in Graves' hyperthyroidism and ophthalmopathy.

Sequenced here: peripheral blood mononuclear cells (PBMCs), sampled at new diagnosis, from a patient treated with antithyroid drugs. These TCRs come from a woman aged 30 to 39 with Graves disease.

The CDR3 reads CASSLLGLGASTDTQYF. The CDR3 DNA is TGTGCCAGCAGCCTACTGGGACTAGGGGCTAGCACAGATACGCAGTATTTT. V and J are TRBV27 and TRBJ2-3; 8 positions match TRBD2. The CDR3 is made up of 17 amino acids. The germline V gene has CDR1 MNHEY and CDR2 SMNVEV (reference sequence). J gave up 0 bases and V 6 bases, and 11 bases lay outside the gene matches.

Many counts were recorded for this clonotype. The chain recombines TRBV12-3 or TRBV12-4 with TRBJ1-2; no reliable D call. The CDR3 contains 12 residues. Trimming stripped 3 bases from V and 2 bases from J, with 4 bases between. The CDR3 nucleotides are TGTGCCAGCAGTTTGAAGAACTATGGCTACACCTTC. Encoded protein: CASSLKNYGYTF.

This clonotype was seen only a few times. The rearrangement links TRBV10-3 to TRBJ2-1, with TRBD2 identical over 10 bases. The junction had 7 bases not matched to a gene; V was cut back by 6 bases and J by 5 bases. The CDR3 runs to 15 residues. Germline V gene sequence: CDR1 ENHRY, CDR2 SYGVKD. CDR3 in DNA: TGTGCCATCAGCCTCACTAGCGGGGATAACAATGAGCAGTTCTTC. Its protein is CAISLTSGDNNEQFF.

There are many counts of this clonotype. One junction end disagrees with the germline gene, perhaps due to a read error. V is TRBV2 and J is TRBJ1-3, with unresolved D. CDR3 length: 13 residues. In germline, CDR1 is SNHLY, CDR2 FYNNEI. The DNA of the CDR3 is TGTGCCAGCAGTAAAGCAGGCGGAAACACCATATATTTT. This gives the protein CASSKAGGNTIYF.

The chain carries TRBV5-1 and TRBJ2-7, with 8 bases lining up with TRBD2. Looked up from germline, CDR1 is SGHRS and CDR2 is YFSETQ. Trimming cost V 2 bases and J 5 bases; bases outside gene matches: 3. The CDR3 length is 13 residues. In DNA form, the CDR3 reads TGCGCCAGCAGCTTAGCGGGGGACAACGAGCAGTACTTC. Translated: CASSLAGDNEQYF.

A note on this clonotype: With a much larger clone just one base away, this may be a read error. The chain uses TRBV6-5 and TRBJ2-1, with 7 positions matching TRBD1. Germline loops: CDR1 MNHEY, CDR2 SVGAGI. V was pared by 3 bases and J by 10 bases, with 12 bases of the junction left unmatched. This CDR3 contains 15 residues. The CDR3, as DNA: TGTGCCAGCAGTTATGCCGGGACAGCCTCCTACGAGCAGTTCTTC. Translated, it gives CASSYAGTASYEQFF.

The V call is TRBV7-2, the J call TRBJ1-1; 9 bases are shared with TRBD1. This CDR3 has 14 residues. Germline V gives CDR1 SGHTA, CDR2 FQGNSA. V lost 5 bases to trimming and J lost 5 bases; unmatched junction nucleotides: 6. The CDR3 is CASSLTTGGTEAFF. The DNA for the CDR3 is TGTGCCAGCAGCCTCACGACAGGGGGGACTGAAGCTTTCTTT.

The chain couples TRBV11-3 to TRBJ2-2; D not resolved. The CDR3 contains 14 residues. Trimming pared 3 bases from V and 4 bases from J, leaving 9 bases between. The V gene's germline CDR1 is SGHNT and CDR2 YENEEA. CDR3 in amino acids: CASSFALGTGELFF. Here the CDR3 DNA reads TGTGCCAGCAGCTTTGCCCTGGGCACCGGGGAGCTGTTTTTT.

This clonotype was recorded many times. The chain has TRBV30 and TRBJ1-1, with D perhaps matching TRBD1 (5 bases). Germline values: CDR1 GTSNPN, CDR2 SVGIG (reference sequence). The CDR3 consists of 13 residues. Trimming left V 6 bases short and J 0 bases short, with 11 bases between. CDR3 region: CACLGLMNTEAFF. In DNA form, the CDR3 reads TGTGCCTGCTTGGGACTCATGAACACTGAAGCTTTCTTT.